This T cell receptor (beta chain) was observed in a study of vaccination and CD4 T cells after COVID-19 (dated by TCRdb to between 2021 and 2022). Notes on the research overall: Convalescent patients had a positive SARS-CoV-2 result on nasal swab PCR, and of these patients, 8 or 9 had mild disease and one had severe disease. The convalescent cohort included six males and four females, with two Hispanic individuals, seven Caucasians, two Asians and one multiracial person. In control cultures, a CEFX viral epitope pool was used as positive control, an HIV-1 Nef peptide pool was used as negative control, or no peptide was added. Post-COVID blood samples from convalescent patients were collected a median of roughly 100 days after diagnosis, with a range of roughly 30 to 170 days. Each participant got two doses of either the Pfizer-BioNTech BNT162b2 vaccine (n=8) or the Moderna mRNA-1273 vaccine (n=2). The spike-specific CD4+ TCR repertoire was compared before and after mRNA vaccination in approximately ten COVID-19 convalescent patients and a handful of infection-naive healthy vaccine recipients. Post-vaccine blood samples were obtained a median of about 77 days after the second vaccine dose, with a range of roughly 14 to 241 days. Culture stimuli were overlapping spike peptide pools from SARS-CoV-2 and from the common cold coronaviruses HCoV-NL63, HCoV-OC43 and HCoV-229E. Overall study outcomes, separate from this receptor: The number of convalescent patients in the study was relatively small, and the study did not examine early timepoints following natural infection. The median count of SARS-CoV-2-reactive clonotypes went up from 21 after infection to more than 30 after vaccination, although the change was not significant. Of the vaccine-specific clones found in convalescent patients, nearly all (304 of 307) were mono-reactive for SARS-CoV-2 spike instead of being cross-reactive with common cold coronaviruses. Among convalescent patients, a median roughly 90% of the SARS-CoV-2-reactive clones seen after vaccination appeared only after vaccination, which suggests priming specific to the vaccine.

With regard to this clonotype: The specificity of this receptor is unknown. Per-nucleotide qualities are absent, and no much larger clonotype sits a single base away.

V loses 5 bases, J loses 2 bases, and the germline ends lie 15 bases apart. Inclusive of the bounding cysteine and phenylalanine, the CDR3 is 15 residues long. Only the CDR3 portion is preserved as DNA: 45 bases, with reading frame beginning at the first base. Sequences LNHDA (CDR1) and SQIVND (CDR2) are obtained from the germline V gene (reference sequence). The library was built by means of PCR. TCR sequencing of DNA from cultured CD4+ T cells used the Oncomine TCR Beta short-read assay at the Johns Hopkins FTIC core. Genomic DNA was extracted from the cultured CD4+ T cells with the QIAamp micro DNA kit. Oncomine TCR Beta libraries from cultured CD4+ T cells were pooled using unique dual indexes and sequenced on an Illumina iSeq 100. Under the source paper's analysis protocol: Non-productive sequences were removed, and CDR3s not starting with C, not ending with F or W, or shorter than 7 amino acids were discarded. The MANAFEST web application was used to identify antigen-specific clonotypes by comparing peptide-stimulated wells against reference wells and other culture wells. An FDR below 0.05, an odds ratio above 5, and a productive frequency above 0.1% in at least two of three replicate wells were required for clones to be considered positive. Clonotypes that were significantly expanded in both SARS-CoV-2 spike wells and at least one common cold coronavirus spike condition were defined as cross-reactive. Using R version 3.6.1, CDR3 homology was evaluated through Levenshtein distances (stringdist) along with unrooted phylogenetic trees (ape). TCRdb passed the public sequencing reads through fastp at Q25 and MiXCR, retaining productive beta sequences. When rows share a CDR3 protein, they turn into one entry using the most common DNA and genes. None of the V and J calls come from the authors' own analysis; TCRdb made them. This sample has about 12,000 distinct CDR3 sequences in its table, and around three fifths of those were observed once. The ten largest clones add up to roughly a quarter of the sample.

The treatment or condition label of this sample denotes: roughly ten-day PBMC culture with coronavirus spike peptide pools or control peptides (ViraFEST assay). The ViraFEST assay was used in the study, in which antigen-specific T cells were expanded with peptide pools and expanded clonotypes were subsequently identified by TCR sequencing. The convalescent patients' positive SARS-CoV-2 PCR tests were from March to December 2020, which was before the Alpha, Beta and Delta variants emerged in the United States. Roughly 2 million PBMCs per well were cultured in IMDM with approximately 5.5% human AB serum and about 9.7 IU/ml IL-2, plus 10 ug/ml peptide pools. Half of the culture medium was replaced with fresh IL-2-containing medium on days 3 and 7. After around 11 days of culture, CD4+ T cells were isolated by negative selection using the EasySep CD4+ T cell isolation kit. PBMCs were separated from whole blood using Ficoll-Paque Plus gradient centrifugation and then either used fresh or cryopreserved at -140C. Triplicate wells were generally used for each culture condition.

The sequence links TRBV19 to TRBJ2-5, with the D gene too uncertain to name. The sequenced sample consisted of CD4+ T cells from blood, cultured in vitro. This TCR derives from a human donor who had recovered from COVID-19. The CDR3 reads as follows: CASSAWSRRQETQYF. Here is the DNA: TGTGCCAGTAGTGCGTGGTCAAGACGGCAAGAGACCCAGTACTTC.